This T cell receptor beta chain was captured in a study of T cells in women clearing cervical HPV infection. Study context: Donors had HPV16-related CIN3 or worse; 2 had invasive cancer.

As regards this clone: Its cognate antigen is unknown. The CDR3 end lies 3 residues beyond the end of the read and is filled in from the germline J gene.

Generated by immunoSEQ multiplex PCR, the TCRdb table keeps only in-frame clones and is missing some. The data show roughly 50,000 clones, and the top ten clones hold about 40%. The germline V gene has CDR1 DFQATT and CDR2 SNEGSKA (reference sequence). The J segment lost 2 bases and the V segment lost 0 bases, leaving 7 bases of the junction unmatched. The CDR3 is made up of 15 amino acids. Overall study results and limits: Repertoire richness, not evenness, was significantly elevated in CIN3+ cases versus controls.

The clonotype comes from a woman aged 18 to 75 with a cervical HPV16 infection that either progressed to CIN3+ or cleared (not recorded which). The chain couples TRBV20-1 to TRBJ2-7; 7 bases are a match to TRBD1. What was sequenced was blood buffy coat. CDR3 loop: CSARDRQGIPYEQYF. CDR3 DNA, as far as it was read: TGCAGTGCTAGAGATCGACAGGGTATCCCCTACGAG.